Listed below are T cell receptor beta chains from one sample, sequenced in a study of blood T cells in healthy people across ages. MiXCR, run by TCRdb on the 5' RACE reads, gives a single entry per CDR3 protein. The table includes about 1 million distinct CDR3 sequences, more than 35% detected once. The sequencing sample was made of blood. Receptors were obtained from a woman aged 55-70 years in good health. The conserved cysteine and the conserved F or W are not part of the CDR3 here.

j_gene,v_gene,CDR3aa
TRBJ2-3,TRBV9,ASSLEHGTDTQY
TRBJ2-5,TRBV2,ASNKGASETQY
-,TRBV15,ATSSDPSDYEQY
TRBJ1-2,TRBV20-1,SARYSGGYYGYT
TRBJ2-7,TRBV11-2,ASSAQLAGGYNEQY
TRBJ2-7,TRBV20-1,SARPASSLYEQY
TRBJ2-7,TRBV5-1,ASSWRTSGQNSYEQY
TRBJ2-1,TRBV7-7,ASSLSSGQPQEQF
TRBJ2-5,TRBV6-2/TRBV6-3,ASSYSASVRETQY
TRBJ1-5,TRBV24-1,ATGPRNQPQH
TRBJ2-7,TRBV27,ASSLTSSVTDEQY
TRBJ2-7,TRBV4-1,ASSQPPRGYEQY
TRBJ2-5,TRBV15,ATSREGEWTSGNVETQY
TRBJ1-2,TRBV5-4,ASSLQIQGSSRGYT
TRBJ1-5,TRBV20-1,SARDGVGQPQH
TRBJ2-1,TRBV27,ASSSGLAGETQF
TRBJ2-3,TRBV10-3,ATLGLADQDTQY
-,TRBV5-1,ASSFQGVGETQY
TRBJ2-7,TRBV2,ASREPGLGVHEQY
-,TRBV3-1,ASNQDVGLAGVNEQY
TRBJ2-5,TRBV7-4,ASSYRGPQETQY
-,TRBV10-2,ASSWTSGSSYNEQY
-,TRBV2,ASSDMGLAGEQY
TRBJ1-5,TRBV5-1,ASSLDGESNQPQH